This TCR beta chain is from a study of CD8+ T cells in alopecia areata. About the study: Tofacitinib dosing lasted 6 to 18 months, which was then followed by 6 months off drug.

The V and J ends lost 0 bases and 4 bases respectively, with 10 bases between them. CDR1 KGHSH and CDR2 LQKENI come from the germline V gene. This CDR3 comprises 15 residues. Reverse transcription of extracted RNA yielded cDNA, which provided the sequencing template. This table comes from immunoSEQ multiplex PCR, and its TCRdb copy is limited to in-frame clones, with some not included. This table has 140,000 to 150,000 clones, 40% to 55% appearing once. This specimen consisted of CD4+ T cells sorted from blood, obtained at week 0. V is TRBV18 and J is TRBJ2-4; no reliable D call. The TCR comes from a human donor with alopecia areata. CDR3 nucleotides: TGTGCCAGCTCACCACCTTGGGCAGGAAAAAACATTCAGTACTTC. Amino acids: CASSPPWAGKNIQYF.